This T cell receptor beta chain was recorded in a study of CD8+ T cells in alopecia areata. The authors sorted pooled cutaneous lymph node cells using CD4, CD8alpha, NKG2D, NKG2ACE and other markers. Concerning this clone itself: Mouse germline and gene names are used. The read comes to an end 4 residues before the CDR3 does, leaving the germline J gene to fill in the end.

The CDR3 is 13 residues long. CDR1 NSHNY and CDR2 SYGAGN come from the germline V gene. Trimming took 5 bases from V and 2 from J, leaving 10 bases between them. Following extraction, RNA underwent reverse transcription to cDNA, which served as the sequencing template. The table came from immunoSEQ multiplex PCR; TCRdb's copy has only in-frame clones and leaves some out. Listed for the sample are about 300,000 clones, none seen a single time. The sequencing sample was made of CD4+ T cells sorted from a lymph node. V usage is TRBV13-1 and J usage is TRBJ1-2, with D tentatively TRBD1 (5 bases). The receptor was isolated from a C3H/HeJ mouse with alopecia areata. MHC haplotype of the strain: H2-k. Incomplete CDR3 DNA: TGTGCCAGCAGGGCGGACATCAACTCC. This codes for CASRADINS. The entire CDR3 is CASRADINSDYTF.